The T cell receptor beta chain under discussion was sequenced for a study of blood T cell repertoires in COVID-19. Overall study: COVID-19 samples from acute and convalescent phases originated in the United States, Italy and Spain. Sample material is recorded as cDNA or gDNA derived from T cells, B-cell-depleted T cells, or PBMCs.

The V end lost 4 bases, the J end lost 8 bases, and 11 bases lay between the germline ends. Germline loops: CDR1 LGHNT, CDR2 FRNRAP. CDR3 length: 12 amino acids. In the authors' workflow: From reference gene primer amplification, estimates of nucleated cell counts were derived. Profiled with immunoSEQ multiplex PCR; TCRdb holds only in-frame clones, not every one. The V and J calls and clone size were taken over from that table, and D and trimming were inferred from the DNA. Here the sample spans hundreds of thousands of clones, 84% being singletons. The V call is TRBV12-5, the J call TRBJ1-1; D perhaps matches TRBD1 (5 bases). The sequenced sample consisted of peripheral blood. The receptor was isolated from a woman older than 75 with active or convalescent COVID-19. The CDR3 sequence is CASGWGVPEAFF. The CDR3 nucleotides read TGTGCTAGTGGTTGGGGGGTCCCAGAAGCTTTCTTT.